The 20 T cell receptor beta chains reported below all come from one sample, sequenced in a study of cytomegalovirus exposure and HLA in healthy donors. Primers: 60 Vbeta forward and 13 Jbeta reverse. Method: immunoSEQ multiplex PCR; TCRdb's copy keeps in-frame clones and lacks some. The table includes around 100,000 clones, 81% detected once. Sequencing was carried out using PBMCs. The receptor set was obtained from a woman in her seventies in good health and CMV-seropositive.

The V gene is TRBV7-2, the J gene TRBJ2-2, with 9 bases lining up with TRBD1. Germline lookup yields CDR1 SGHTA and CDR2 FQGNSA. CDR3 length: 18 amino acids. Trimming cost V 4 bases and J 5 bases; bases outside gene matches: 14. CDR3 nucleotide sequence: TGTGCCAGCAGCTCCCCGGGGGACAGGGCTTTAACAACCGGGGAGCTGTTTTTT. Translation: CASSSPGDRALTTGELFF.

The V gene is TRBV18, the J gene TRBJ2-7; TRBD1 might be the D (6 bases). Per germline, CDR1 KGHSH and CDR2 LQKENI. Between the trimmed V and J ends, which lost 4 bases and 5 bases, there was a span of 24 bases. The CDR3 runs 17 residues. The DNA for the CDR3 is TGTGCCAGCTCACGGAATACCAGATCAGGGGTAGGTGACGAGCAGTACTTC. Translation gives CASSRNTRSGVGDEQYF.

The genes are TRBV19 and TRBJ2-7; D is possibly TRBD1 (6 bases). V lost 5 bases and J 2 bases, leaving 16 bases between the germline ends. Germline loops: CDR1 LNHDA, CDR2 SQIVND (reference sequence). The CDR3 has 15 amino acids. CDR3 DNA sequence: TGTGCCAGTAGTTTTTATCCGGGACAAGCCTACGAGCAGTACTTC. It is translated as CASSFYPGQAYEQYF.

The rearrangement joins TRBV2 to TRBJ1-5; D call uncertain. CDR1 is SNHLY, CDR2 FYNNEI, per germline. The CDR3 length is 15 residues. With 7 bases removed from V and 0 bases from J, the gap between germline ends came to 13 bases. Here the CDR3 reads CASKEEAYSNQPQHF. The CDR3 coding sequence is TGTGCCAGCAAGGAGGAAGCCTATAGCAATCAGCCCCAGCATTTT.

The chain is built from TRBV5-1 and TRBJ2-7; D gene unclear. This CDR3 has 14 amino acids. Trimming took off 4 bases at V and 2 bases at J, with 13 bases between the two ends. CDR1 and CDR2 (germline): SGHRS, YFSETQ. The CDR3 nucleotides are TGCGCCAGCAGCCCTGGGCGATATCCCTACGAGCAGTACTTC. Translating it yields CASSPGRYPYEQYF.

The V gene is TRBV7-2, the J gene TRBJ2-1, with 10 bases that match TRBD1. The CDR3 is 17 amino acids. Looked up from germline, CDR1 is SGHTA and CDR2 is FQGNSA. V dropped 5 bases and J dropped 2; count of bases not matched to a gene: 9. Here the CDR3 reads CASSPSGQGGTYNEQFF. CDR3 in DNA: TGTGCCAGCAGCCCGAGCGGACAGGGGGGCACCTACAATGAGCAGTTCTTC.

This chain uses TRBV4-3 with TRBJ2-2; unclear D gene. The V end lost 4 bases, the J end lost 7 bases, and 10 bases lay between the germline ends. Per germline, CDR1 LGHNA and CDR2 YSLEER. The CDR3 consists of 13 residues. In nucleotides, the CDR3 is TGCGCCAGCAGCCCCAGGTTTCTCGGGGAGCTGTTTTTT. It encodes CASSPRFLGELFF.

The rearrangement uses TRBV10-2 and TRBJ2-1, with 9 bases matching TRBD2. Losses at the gene ends were 8 bases for V and 8 bases for J; bases not matched to a gene: 7. This CDR3 has 13 amino acids. CDR1 and CDR2 from the germline V gene are WSHSY and SAAADI. The chain's CDR3 is CASVSGSRDEQFF. The CDR3 nucleotides read TGCGCCAGCGTTAGCGGGAGTAGGGATGAGCAGTTCTTC.

Only a few counts were recorded for this clone. The gene calls are TRBV5-4 and TRBJ1-4, with 7 positions matching TRBD1. J lost 11 bases, V lost 0 bases, and 4 bases had no gene match. This CDR3 is 13 amino acids long. The germline CDR1 and CDR2 sequences are SGHNT and YYREEE (reference sequence). CDR3 nucleotides: TGTGCCAGCAGCTTGGAGGGGACAGTCAAACTGTTTTTT. It encodes CASSLEGTVKLFF.

The V gene is TRBV7-2, the J gene TRBJ2-6, with 7 bases matching TRBD2. This CDR3 region has 16 residues. Germline lookup yields CDR1 SGHTA and CDR2 FQGNSA. The J segment lost 1 base and the V segment lost 5 bases, leaving 5 bases of the junction unmatched. Here the CDR3 reads CASSPNGGSGANVLTF. CDR3 DNA: TGTGCCAGCAGCCCGAACGGGGGGTCTGGGGCCAACGTCCTGACTTTC. Variable domain in full (rest from reference TRBV7-2 and TRBJ2-6): GAGVSQSPSNKVTEKGKDVELRCDPISGHTALYWYRQSLGQGLEFLIYFQGNSAPDKSGLPSDRFSAERTGGSVSTLTIQRTQQEDSAVYLCASSPNGGSGANVLTFGAGSRLTVL.

V and J are TRBV5-8 and TRBJ1-1; TRBD1 agrees at 9 bases. Germline assignment: CDR1 SGHTS and CDR2 YDEGEE. The CDR3 runs 15 residues. Trimming took 3 bases from V and 4 from J; bases not matched to a gene: 7. CDR3 coding DNA: TGTGCCAGCAGCTCGGGACAGGGCAAGAGCACTGAAGCTTTCTTT. Translating it yields CASSSGQGKSTEAFF.

V usage is TRBV7-2 and J usage is TRBJ1-5; TRBD1 agrees at 10 bases. There are 15 residues in the CDR3. Germline V gives CDR1 SGHTA, CDR2 FQGNSA. V lost 5 bases and J lost 1; bases outside the gene matches: 2. The CDR3 DNA follows: TGTGCCAGCAGCCCGGGACAGGGGAGCAATCAGCCCCAGCATTTT. Protein product: CASSPGQGSNQPQHF.

The chain carries TRBV7-2 and TRBJ2-1, with D possibly matching TRBD2 (5 bases). The V gene lost 1 base and the J gene lost 7 bases, with 17 bases spanning the gap. The CDR3 totals 16 residues. The germline V gene encodes CDR1 SGHTA and CDR2 FQGNSA. In DNA form, the CDR3 reads TGTGCCAGCAGCTTAGGAGTGGCGGGCAGTCGGAATGAGCAGTTCTTC. Translation gives CASSLGVAGSRNEQFF.

The gene calls are TRBV29-1 and TRBJ2-7; TRBD2 agrees at 9 bases. This CDR3 spans 14 amino acids. V was clipped by 4 bases and J by 3 bases; unmatched bases: 7. Looked up from germline, CDR1 is SQVTM and CDR2 is ANQGSEA. The CDR3 DNA reads TGCAGCGTTGCCCTAGGCGGGAGGGTCTACGAGCAGTACTTC. Its protein product is CSVALGGRVYEQYF.

The gene calls are TRBV5-4 and TRBJ2-7; D perhaps matches TRBD1 (5 bases). The CDR3 totals 15 residues. Germline loops: CDR1 SGHNT, CDR2 YYREEE (reference sequence). V lost 0 bases to trimming and J lost 5 bases, with 15 bases between them. The CDR3 nucleotides read TGTGCCAGCAGCTTGGATCAATCAGGGAACAACGAGCAGTACTTC. This translates into CASSLDQSGNNEQYF.

The V call is TRBV28, the J call TRBJ2-1, with a tentative D call TRBD2 (5 bases). The length of the CDR3 is 14 residues. CDR1 is MDHEN and CDR2 is SYDVKM in the germline V gene. Trimming took off 5 bases at V and 4 bases at J, with 12 bases between the two ends. The CDR3 DNA follows: TGTGCCAGCAGTCCGGGGTCCCTTTACAATGAGCAGTTCTTC. Translating gives CASSPGSLYNEQFF. Full variable domain (missing parts from reference TRBV28 and TRBJ2-1): DVKVTQSSRYLVKRTGEKVFLECVQDMDHENMFWYRQDPGLGLRLIYFSYDVKMKEKGDIPEGYSVSREKKERFSLILESASTNQTSMYLCASSPGSLYNEQFFGPGTRLTVL.

CDR3 sequence: CASSPGQGDEKLFF. CDR3 bases: TGTGCCAGCAGCCCAGGACAGGGTGATGAAAAACTGTTTTTT. The rearrangement links TRBV5-6 to TRBJ1-4; TRBD1 agrees at 8 bases. After removal of 4 bases from V and 6 bases from J, the junction contained 5 bases not matched to a gene. The CDR3 extends over 14 amino acids. Germline V gene data show CDR1 as SGHDT and CDR2 as YYEEEE. The entire variable domain, with the rest obtained from reference TRBV5-6 and TRBJ1-4, is as follows: DAGVTQSPTHLIKTRGQQVTLRCSPKSGHDTVSWYQQALGQGPQFIFQYYEEEERQRGNFPDRFSGHQFPNYSSELNVNALLLGDSALYLCASSPGQGDEKLFFGSGTQLSVL.

The rearrangement uses TRBV4-1 and TRBJ2-7; maybe TRBD2 (6 bases). V lost 2 bases and J lost 4, with 21 bases in between. This CDR3 spans 17 amino acids. CDR1 MGHRA and CDR2 YSYEKL come from the germline V gene. CDR3 DNA: TGCGCCAGCAGCCAAAGTTTCTCAGACGGAGGGACTTACGAGCAGTACTTC. Translating it yields CASSQSFSDGGTYEQYF.

The chain carries TRBV6-4 and TRBJ2-1; the match to TRBD2 covers 9 bases. V trimming: 3 bases; J trimming: 7 bases; junction bases outside the gene matches: 4. Germline CDR1 is MRHNA and CDR2 is SNTAGT. The length of the CDR3 is 14 residues. CDR3 DNA sequence: TGTGCCAGCAGTGAAGGGACTAGCAATAATGAGCAGTTCTTC. Translating gives CASSEGTSNNEQFF.

The rearrangement links TRBV11-2 to TRBJ2-3, with D hard to call. The CDR3 extends over 13 amino acids. The ends were cut back, 1 base at V and 7 bases at J, with 9 bases in the middle. Germline V gene sequence: CDR1 SGHAT, CDR2 FQNNGV. The CDR3 spells CASSLVQINTQYF. The DNA of the CDR3 is TGTGCCAGCAGCTTAGTCCAGATAAATACGCAGTATTTT.